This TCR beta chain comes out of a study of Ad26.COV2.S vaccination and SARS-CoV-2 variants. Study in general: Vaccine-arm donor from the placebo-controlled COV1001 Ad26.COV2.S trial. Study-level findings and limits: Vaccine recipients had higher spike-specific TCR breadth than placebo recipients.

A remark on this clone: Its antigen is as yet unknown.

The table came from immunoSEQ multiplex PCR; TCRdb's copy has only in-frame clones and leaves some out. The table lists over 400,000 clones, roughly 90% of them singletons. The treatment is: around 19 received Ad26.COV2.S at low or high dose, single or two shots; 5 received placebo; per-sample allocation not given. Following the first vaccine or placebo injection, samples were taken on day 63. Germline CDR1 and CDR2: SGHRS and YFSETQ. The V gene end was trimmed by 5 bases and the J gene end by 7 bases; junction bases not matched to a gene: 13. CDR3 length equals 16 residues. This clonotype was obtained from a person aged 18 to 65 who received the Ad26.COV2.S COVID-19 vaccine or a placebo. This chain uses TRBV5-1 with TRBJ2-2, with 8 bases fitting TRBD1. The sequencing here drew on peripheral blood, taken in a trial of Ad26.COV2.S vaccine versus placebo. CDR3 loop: CASRYESGGVYGELFF. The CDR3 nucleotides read TGCGCCAGCAGATATGAATCAGGGGGCGTTTACGGGGAGCTGTTTTTT.